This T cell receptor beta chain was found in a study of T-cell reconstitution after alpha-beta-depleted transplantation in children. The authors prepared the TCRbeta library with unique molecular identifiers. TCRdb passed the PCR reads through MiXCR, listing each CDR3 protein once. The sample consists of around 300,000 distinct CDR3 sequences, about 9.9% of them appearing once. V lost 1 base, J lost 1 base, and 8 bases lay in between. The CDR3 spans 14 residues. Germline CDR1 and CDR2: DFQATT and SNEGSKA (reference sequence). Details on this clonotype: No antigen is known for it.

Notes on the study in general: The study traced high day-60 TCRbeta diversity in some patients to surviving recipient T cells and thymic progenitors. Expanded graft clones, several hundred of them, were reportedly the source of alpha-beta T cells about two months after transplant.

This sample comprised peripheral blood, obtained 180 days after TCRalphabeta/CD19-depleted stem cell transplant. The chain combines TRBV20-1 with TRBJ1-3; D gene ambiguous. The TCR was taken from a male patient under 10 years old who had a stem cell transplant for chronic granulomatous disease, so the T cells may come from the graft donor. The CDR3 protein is CSARARFSGNTIYF. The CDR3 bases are TGCAGTGCTAGAGCCAGGTTTTCTGGAAACACCATATATTTT.